The 27 T cell receptor beta chains below were found in one sample sequenced in a study of identical twins. MiXCR, run by TCRdb on the 5' RACE reads, gives a single entry per CDR3 protein. The sample lists roughly 570,000 distinct CDR3 sequences; roughly 9.9% were seen once. This sample also appeared in a second study, on yellow fever vaccine responses in identical twins.

The specimen was PBMCs. The source of these receptors is a woman between 18 and 29 years old in good health.

This chain uses TRBV5-1 with TRBJ2-7, with 11 bases lining up with TRBD1. The CDR3 contains 21 residues. Germline CDR1 SGHRS, CDR2 YFSETQ. J was trimmed by 2 bases and V by 1 base; bases with no gene match: 20. Written as DNA, the CDR3 is TGCGCCAGCAGCTTGCCCTCAAGTCCCGGGACAGGGGGAAGCGGGGCCTACGAGCAGTACTTC. This sequence encodes CASSLPSSPGTGGSGAYEQYF.

This clonotype has just a few counts. The genes are TRBV7-6 and TRBJ1-2; D is uncertain. This CDR3 spans 15 amino acids. CDR1 and CDR2 (germline): SGHVS, FNYEAQ. V shed 5 bases and J shed 8 bases, with 21 bases lying between them. The DNA of the CDR3 is TGTGCCAGCAGCGCGGGAGTTCTTACCCCTGGCGGCTACACCTTC. It yields the protein CASSAGVLTPGGYTF.

The chain uses TRBV4-1 and TRBJ2-1, with 7 positions matching TRBD2. This CDR3 region has 16 residues. Germline V CDR1 and CDR2: MGHRA, YSYEKL. After removal of 1 base from V and 9 bases from J, the junction contained 12 bases not matched to a gene. DNA of the CDR3: TGCGCCAGCAGCCAAGTCCCGCGTGCGGGGGTCAGTGAGCAGTTCTTC. Translation: CASSQVPRAGVSEQFF.

The J gene is TRBJ2-1, the V gene TRBV6-1, with 9 nucleotides matching TRBD1. Germline CDR1 and CDR2: MNHNS and SASEGT. With V trimmed by 4 bases and J by 0 bases, 7 bases remained unmatched. The CDR3 extends over 17 amino acids. CDR3 nucleotide sequence: TGTGCCAGCAGTGGCGGGACAGGGCTAGGCTCCTACAATGAGCAGTTCTTC. Translation: CASSGGTGLGSYNEQFF.

This clonotype was recorded a few times. The V gene is TRBV10-1, the J gene TRBJ1-6; weak D call: TRBD1 (6 bases). The V gene's germline CDR1 is WNHNN and CDR2 SYGVQD (reference sequence). The CDR3 is made up of 14 amino acids. V gave up 3 bases and J gave up 7 bases, with 10 bases separating them. For the CDR3, the DNA is TGCGCCAGCAGTGATTACAGGGTGAATTCACCCCTCCACTTT. This gives the protein CASSDYRVNSPLHF.

The genes are TRBV11-2 and TRBJ2-7; 10 positions agree with TRBD2. The trim removed 6 bases at V and 5 bases at J, leaving 19 bases unmatched. Germline lookup yields CDR1 SGHAT and CDR2 FQNNGV. The CDR3 length is 18 residues. CDR3 bases: TGTGCCAGCAGTTCCGGGACAGTTAAACTAGCGGGGTCGAACGAGCAGTACTTC. This codes for CASSSGTVKLAGSNEQYF. Filled out from reference TRBV11-2 and TRBJ2-7, the complete variable domain reads EAGVAQSPRYKIIEKRQSVAFWCNPISGHATLYWYQQILGQGPKLLIQFQNNGVVDDSQLPKDRFSAERLKGVDSTLKIQPAKLEDSAVYLCASSSGTVKLAGSNEQYFGPGTRLTVT.

In this sample, this clonotype turned up many times. The chain employs TRBV12-3 or TRBV12-4 and TRBJ1-6; D may be TRBD1 (5 bases). Trimming removed 3 bases from V and 10 bases from J, with 13 bases in between. This CDR3 contains 14 residues. The CDR3 nucleotides read TGTGCCAGCAGTTTTGGCCAGGGCGGGTCACCCCTCCACTTT. Its translation is CASSFGQGGSPLHF.

The chain carries TRBV4-1 and TRBJ2-5, with TRBD2 matching 11 bases. Germline V CDR1 and CDR2: MGHRA, YSYEKL. J gave up 2 bases and V 1 base, and 3 bases lay outside the gene matches. The CDR3 is 16 amino acids. The CDR3 reads CASSQGTSGQQETQYF. The DNA of the CDR3 is TGCGCCAGCAGCCAAGGGACTAGCGGGCAGCAAGAGACCCAGTACTTC.

Many counts were recorded for this clonotype. The chain links TRBV2 to TRBJ2-2; the match to TRBD1 covers 10 bases. CDR3 length: 17 amino acids. CDR1 and CDR2 (germline): SNHLY, FYNNEI. V lost 4 bases to trimming and J lost 3 bases; unmatched junction nucleotides: 8. The CDR3 region is CASSGSEGQGYTGELFF. In DNA form, the CDR3 reads TGTGCCAGCAGTGGCTCCGAGGGACAGGGGTACACCGGGGAGCTGTTTTTT. Full variable domain (remainder filled in from reference TRBV2 and TRBJ2-2): EPEVTQTPSHQVTQMGQEVILRCVPISNHLYFYWYRQILGQKVEFLVSFYNNEISEKSEIFDDQFSVERPDGSNFTLKIRSTKLEDSAMYFCASSGSEGQGYTGELFFGEGSRLTVL.

This clonotype was recorded at least ten times. The chain is built from TRBV10-3 and TRBJ2-7, with TRBD1 matching over 9 bases. This CDR3 has 12 residues. Trimming cost V 9 bases and J 5 bases; bases outside gene matches: 5. In germline, CDR1 is ENHRY, CDR2 SYGVKD. CDR3 protein: CAIPGQGNEQYF. CDR3 bases: TGTGCCATACCGGGACAGGGAAACGAGCAGTACTTC.

The chain combines TRBV7-3 with TRBJ2-2; TRBD1 aligns across 8 bases. This CDR3 contains 15 residues. The V and J ends lost 4 bases and 6 bases, in that order; junction bases with no gene match: 7. CDR1 SGHTA and CDR2 FQGTGA come from the germline V gene. The CDR3 loop is CASSSTGEVSGELFF. In DNA, the CDR3 is TGTGCCAGCAGCTCGACAGGGGAGGTTTCCGGGGAGCTGTTTTTT.

This clonotype was detected ten times or more. The chain is built from TRBV29-1 and TRBJ2-7; 8 nucleotides match TRBD1. Germline CDR1 reads SQVTM; CDR2 reads ANQGSEA. This CDR3 contains 14 residues. J was trimmed by 0 bases and V by 5 bases; bases with no gene match: 6. CDR3 nucleotide sequence: TGCAGCGTTCAGGACAGGGTGAGCTCCTACGAGCAGTACTTC. Protein sequence: CSVQDRVSSYEQYF.

The gene calls are TRBV13 and TRBJ2-1; 9 bases agree with TRBD1. The germline V gene has CDR1 PRHDT and CDR2 FYEKMQ (reference sequence). The J segment lost 9 bases and the V segment lost 5 bases, leaving 5 bases of the junction unmatched. This CDR3 has 13 amino acids. DNA of the CDR3: TGTGCCAGCAGCGTGGGGACAGGGAGTGAGCAGTTCTTC. This sequence encodes CASSVGTGSEQFF.

This chain joins TRBV6-2 or TRBV6-3 and TRBJ2-3, with a tentative D call TRBD1 (5 bases). The germline V gene encodes CDR1 MNHEY and CDR2 SVGEGT. Trimming shortened V by 6 bases and J by 2 bases, and 15 bases separated the two germline ends. The CDR3 loop spans 15 amino acids. CDR3 DNA: TGTGCCAGCAGCCACGACAGTTTCTTCACAGATACGCAGTATTTT. This gives the protein CASSHDSFFTDTQYF.

The chain links TRBV6-5 to TRBJ1-5; unclear D gene. In germline, CDR1 is MNHEY, CDR2 SVGAGI. Trimming shortened V by 8 bases and J by 0 bases, and 14 bases separated the two germline ends. This CDR3 is 15 amino acids long. The CDR3 nucleotides are TGTGCCAGCCGTAGGGCGAGTTATAGCAATCAGCCCCAGCATTTT. As protein: CASRRASYSNQPQHF.

This chain connects TRBV7-2 to TRBJ2-7; D unresolved. The germline V gene has CDR1 SGHTA and CDR2 FQGNSA. This CDR3 region has 13 residues. The V end was cut by 6 bases, the J end by 2 bases, with 11 bases between. In DNA form, the CDR3 reads TGTGCCAGCAGGATGGTTGGGACCTACGAGCAGTACTTC. Its protein product is CASRMVGTYEQYF.

Ten or more counts support this clonotype. V gene TRBV15 combines with J gene TRBJ2-2, with TRBD1 matching 8 bases. CDR3 length: 14 amino acids. J was trimmed by 2 bases and V by 8 bases; bases with no gene match: 4. CDR1 and CDR2 from the germline V gene are LNHNV and YYDKDF (reference sequence). Here the CDR3 reads CATQTGVNTGELFF. For the CDR3, the DNA is TGTGCCACCCAGACAGGGGTTAACACCGGGGAGCTGTTTTTT.

The chain has TRBV28 and TRBJ2-5; 8 nucleotides line up with TRBD1. The V gene end was trimmed by 0 bases and the J gene end by 4 bases; junction bases not matched to a gene: 10. CDR1 is MDHEN and CDR2 is SYDVKM in the germline V gene. The CDR3 extends over 17 amino acids. The CDR3 reads CASSLWTGVMDIETQYF. As DNA, the CDR3 is TGTGCCAGCAGTTTATGGACAGGGGTGATGGACATAGAGACCCAGTACTTC.

The table lists this clonotype with a few counts. V usage is TRBV11-2 and J usage is TRBJ2-5, with no clear D. Trimming took off 3 bases at V and 7 bases at J, with 12 bases between the two ends. Germline V gives CDR1 SGHAT, CDR2 FQNNGV. This CDR3 contains 13 residues. CDR3: CASSLGHLATQYF. The CDR3 bases are TGTGCCAGCAGCTTGGGCCATTTAGCGACCCAGTACTTC.

This clonotype was detected ten times or more. V gene TRBV20-1 combines with J gene TRBJ2-7, with D uncertain. The CDR3 loop spans 13 amino acids. The germline V gene encodes CDR1 DFQATT and CDR2 SNEGSKA (reference sequence). The V and J ends lost 4 bases and 6 bases respectively, with 16 bases between them. The CDR3 region is CSANLVDNGEQYF. The CDR3 nucleotides are TGCAGTGCTAATTTAGTTGATAACGGCGAGCAGTACTTC.

The chain combines TRBV7-9 with TRBJ1-3; D not resolved. The CDR3 has 8 amino acids. CDR1 is SEHNR and CDR2 is FQNEAQ in the germline V gene (reference sequence). Between the trimmed V and J ends, which lost 5 bases and 14 bases, there was a span of 4 bases. The CDR3 region is CASSPLYF. In DNA, the CDR3 is TGTGCCAGCAGCCCACTATATTTT.

This clonotype appeared many times. This rearrangement joins TRBV12-3 or TRBV12-4 to TRBJ2-7; no reliable D call. This CDR3 has 11 residues. Trimming took 6 bases from V and 6 from J, leaving 9 bases between them. CDR3 region: CASRTGGEQYF. For the CDR3, the DNA is TGTGCCAGCAGGACCGGCGGCGAGCAGTACTTC.

This clonotype was seen many times. This chain joins TRBV12-3 or TRBV12-4 and TRBJ2-1; 12 nucleotides agree with TRBD2. The trim removed 4 bases at V and 2 bases at J, leaving 18 bases unmatched. This CDR3 has 21 residues. CDR3 DNA: TGTGCCAGCAGTTCATCCGGGCGTACGACTAGCGGGAGATATCCCTACAATGAGCAGTTCTTC. Its protein is CASSSSGRTTSGRYPYNEQFF.

This clonotype has at least ten counts. The chain carries TRBV29-1 and TRBJ1-5; D gene ambiguous. Germline CDR1 SQVTM, CDR2 ANQGSEA. The V end was cut by 4 bases, the J end by 0 bases, with 4 bases between. The CDR3 consists of 12 residues. The CDR3 DNA is TGCAGCGTTGGCAGTAGCAATCAGCCCCAGCATTTT. Translating it yields CSVGSSNQPQHF.

This clonotype appeared many times. The gene calls are TRBV12-3 or TRBV12-4 and TRBJ2-7, with 7 bases that match TRBD2. With 3 bases clipped from V and 6 bases from J, the junction kept 8 bases outside the gene matches. The CDR3 runs to 14 residues. CDR3 sequence: CASSFLGGPFEQYF. CDR3 coding DNA: TGTGCCAGCAGTTTTCTGGGAGGGCCGTTCGAGCAGTACTTC.

The V call is TRBV30, the J call TRBJ2-5; D gene ambiguous. This CDR3 comprises 11 residues. Trimming removed 5 bases from V and 7 bases from J, with 11 bases in between. Germline V gene sequence: CDR1 GTSNPN, CDR2 SVGIG (reference sequence). CDR3 in DNA: TGTGCCTGGGGGCCCCTCGCGACCCAGTACTTC. Protein: CAWGPLATQYF.

This clonotype was counted only a few times. The chain employs TRBV29-1 and TRBJ2-1, with 8 nucleotides matching TRBD2. CDR3 length: 12 amino acids. The junction had 7 bases not matched to a gene; V was cut back by 7 bases and J by 8 bases. The germline V gene encodes CDR1 SQVTM and CDR2 ANQGSEA. In nucleotides, the CDR3 is TGCAGCGCTACCGGGGGGGTCGATGAGCAGTTCTTC. Its protein product is CSATGGVDEQFF.